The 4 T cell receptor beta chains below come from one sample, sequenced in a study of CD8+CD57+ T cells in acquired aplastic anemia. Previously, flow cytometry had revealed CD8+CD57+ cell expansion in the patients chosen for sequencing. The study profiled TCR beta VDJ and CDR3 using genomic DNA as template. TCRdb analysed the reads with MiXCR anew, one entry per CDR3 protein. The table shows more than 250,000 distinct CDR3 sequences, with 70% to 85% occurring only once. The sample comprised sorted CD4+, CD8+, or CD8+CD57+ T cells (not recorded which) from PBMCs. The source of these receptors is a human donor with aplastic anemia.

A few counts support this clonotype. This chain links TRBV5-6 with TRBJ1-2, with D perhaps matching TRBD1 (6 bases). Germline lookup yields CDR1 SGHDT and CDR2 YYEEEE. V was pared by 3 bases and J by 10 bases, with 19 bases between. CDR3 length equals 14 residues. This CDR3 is CASSYPSSGGHYTF. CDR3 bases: TGTGCCAGCAGCTACCCCTCTAGCGGGGGCCACTACACCTTC.

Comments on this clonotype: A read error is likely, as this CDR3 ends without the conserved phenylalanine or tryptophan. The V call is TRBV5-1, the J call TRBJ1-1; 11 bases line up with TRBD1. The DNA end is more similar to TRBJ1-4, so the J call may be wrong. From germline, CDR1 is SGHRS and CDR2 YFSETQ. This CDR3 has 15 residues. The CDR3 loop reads CASSSQGQGVEKLFL. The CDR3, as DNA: TGCGCCAGCAGCAGCCAGGGACAGGGGGTAGAAAAACTGTTTCTT.

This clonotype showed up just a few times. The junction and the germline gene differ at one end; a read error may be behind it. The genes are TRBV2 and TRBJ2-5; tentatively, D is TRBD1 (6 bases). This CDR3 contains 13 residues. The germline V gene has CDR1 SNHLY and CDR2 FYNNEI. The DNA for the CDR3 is TGTACCAGCAGGGGCAGCGAGCAAGAGACCCAGTATTTC. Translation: CTSRGSEQETQYF.

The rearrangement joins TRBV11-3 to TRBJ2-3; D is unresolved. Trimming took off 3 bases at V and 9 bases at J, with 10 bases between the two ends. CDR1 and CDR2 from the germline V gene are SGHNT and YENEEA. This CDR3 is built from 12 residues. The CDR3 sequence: CASSFGLTTQYF. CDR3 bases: TGTGCCAGCAGCTTCGGTCTGACAACGCAGTATTTT. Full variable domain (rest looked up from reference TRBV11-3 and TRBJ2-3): EAGVVQSPRYKIIEKKQPVAFWCNPISGHNTLYWYLQNLGQGPELLIRYENEEAVDDSQLPKDRFSAERLKGVDSTLKIQPAELGDSAVYLCASSFGLTTQYFGPGTRLTVL.